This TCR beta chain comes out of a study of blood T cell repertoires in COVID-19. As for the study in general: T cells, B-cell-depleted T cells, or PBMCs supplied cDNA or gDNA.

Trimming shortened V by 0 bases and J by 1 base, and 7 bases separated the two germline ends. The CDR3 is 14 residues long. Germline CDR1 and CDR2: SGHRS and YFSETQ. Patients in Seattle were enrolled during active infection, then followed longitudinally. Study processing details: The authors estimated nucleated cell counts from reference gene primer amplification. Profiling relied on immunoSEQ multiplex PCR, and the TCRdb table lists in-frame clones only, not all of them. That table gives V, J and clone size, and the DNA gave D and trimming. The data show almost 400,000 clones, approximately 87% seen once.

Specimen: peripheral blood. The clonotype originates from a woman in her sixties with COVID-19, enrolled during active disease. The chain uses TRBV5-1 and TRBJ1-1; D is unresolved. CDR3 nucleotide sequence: TGCGCCAGCAGCTTGGACGGAGGGAACACTGAAGCTTTCTTT. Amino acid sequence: CASSLDGGNTEAFF. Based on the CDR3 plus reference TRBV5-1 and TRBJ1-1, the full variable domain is KAGVTQTPRYLIKTRGQQVTLSCSPISGHRSVSWYQQTPGQGLQFLFEYFSETQRNKGNFPGRFSGRQFSNSRSEMNVSTLELGDSALYLCASSLDGGNTEAFFGQGTRLTVV.